The 29 T cell receptor beta chains in this list originate from one sample, sequenced in a study of OX40 agonist ivuxolimab in advanced cancers. Some clones are missing from TCRdb's copy, which holds only in-frame ones; the method was immunoSEQ multiplex PCR. The sample includes under 95,000 clones, more than 75% seen only once; the top ten take around 0.8%. The sequenced sample was CD4+ or CD8+ T cells sorted from blood, obtained in a trial of the OX40 agonist ivuxolimab. All receptors come from an adult with an advanced solid tumor such as melanoma, head and neck, liver or kidney cancer.

The genes are TRBV4-2 and TRBJ2-2; D possibly corresponds to TRBD2 (6 bases). Deletions cut 1 base from V and 5 bases from J, with 8 bases between. Germline CDR1 is LGHNA and CDR2 is YNFKEQ. The CDR3 loop spans 14 amino acids. CDR3 amino acids: CASSQGRGTGELFF. The CDR3 DNA is TGTGCCAGCAGCCAAGGCCGGGGGACCGGGGAGCTGTTTTTT.

The chain joins TRBV6-6 to TRBJ1-5, with 11 positions matching TRBD1. The junction had 10 bases not matched to a gene; V was cut back by 6 bases and J by 6 bases. The CDR3 contains 16 residues. Germline V gene data show CDR1 as MNHNY and CDR2 as SVGAGI (reference sequence). For the CDR3, the DNA is TGTGCCAGCAGCCACCTTCGGACAGGGGGCAGTCAGCCCCAGCATTTT. Encoded protein: CASSHLRTGGSQPQHF.

DNA of the CDR3: TGTGCCAGCAGTAGGGCAACGGGACAGGGTACCAATGAGCAGTTCTTC. Protein: CASSRATGQGTNEQFF. The chain recombines TRBV7-3 with TRBJ2-1; 9 nucleotides line up with TRBD1. The length of the CDR3 is 16 residues. Germline assignment: CDR1 SGHTA and CDR2 FQGTGA. The J segment lost 6 bases and the V segment lost 6 bases, leaving 12 bases of the junction unmatched.

The rearrangement uses TRBV6-5 and TRBJ2-2; D unclear. V was pared by 10 bases and J by 2 bases, with 11 bases between. Germline CDR1 is MNHEY and CDR2 is SVGAGI. This CDR3 has 13 residues. The CDR3 sequence is CATTRVNTGELFF. CDR3 nucleotides: TGTGCCACCACTCGGGTAAACACCGGGGAGCTGTTTTTT.

The rearrangement uses TRBV21-1 and TRBJ1-4; the DNA was not used to check the table's D call, TRBD1. TRBV21-1 is a listed pseudogene. The length of the CDR3 is 19 residues. The CDR3 here is CAEPNLNWDREVENEKLFF. The DNA for the CDR3 is TGTGCCGAACCTAATCTAAACTGGGACAGGGAAGTCGAAAACGAAAAACTGTTTTTT.

The chain uses TRBV18 and TRBJ2-5, with TRBD1 matching over 7 bases. The ends lost 2 bases at V and 5 bases at J; junction bases unmatched: 5. CDR1 is KGHSH, CDR2 LQKENI, per germline. The CDR3 runs 14 residues. CDR3 loop: CASSPLGDSETQYF. CDR3 nucleotide sequence: TGTGCCAGCTCACCATTGGGGGACAGTGAGACCCAGTACTTC.

The table lists this clone with a count of one. The chain uses TRBV2 and TRBJ1-2, with D unclear. CDR1 is SNHLY and CDR2 is FYNNEI in the germline V gene. The CDR3 consists of 12 residues. V was trimmed by 5 bases and J by 8 bases, leaving 12 bases between them. CDR3 amino acids: CASSPSRLGYTF. CDR3 DNA sequence: TGTGCCAGCAGTCCCTCAAGGTTGGGCTACACCTTC.

This sequence joins TRBV7-2 and TRBJ2-7; tentatively, D is TRBD1 (5 bases). This CDR3 is built from 14 residues. The germline V and J ends were trimmed by 5 bases and 4 bases, with 15 bases remaining between them. In germline, CDR1 is SGHTA, CDR2 FQGNSA. CDR3 sequence: CASSPDLGAYEQYF. CDR3 DNA sequence: TGTGCCAGCAGCCCGGACCTAGGGGCTTACGAGCAGTACTTC.

V gene TRBV25-1 combines with J gene TRBJ2-7; D possibly corresponds to TRBD1 (5 bases). The CDR3 is 15 amino acids. V lost 8 bases and J lost 2, with 19 bases in between. Germline-derived CDR1 and CDR2 are MGHDK and SYGVNS. CDR3 sequence (DNA): TGTGCCAGCCCCGCAAATTCAGGGTATACCTACGAGCAGTACTTC. This codes for CASPANSGYTYEQYF.

This sequence joins TRBV30 and TRBJ1-1, with D perhaps matching TRBD1 (5 bases). This CDR3 spans 13 amino acids. V was trimmed by 4 bases and J by 3 bases, leaving 12 bases between them. Germline V gives CDR1 GTSNPN, CDR2 SVGIG (reference sequence). CDR3 sequence (DNA): TGTGCCTGGAAAAAGGGGAAGGACACTGAAGCTTTCTTT. Translated, it gives CAWKKGKDTEAFF.

CDR3 nucleotide sequence: TGTGCCAGCAGAAGAAGGGAAACTGAAGCTTTCTTT. This codes for CASRRRETEAFF. This sequence joins TRBV2 and TRBJ1-1; D gene unclear. The CDR3 covers 12 residues. Germline V gene data show CDR1 as SNHLY and CDR2 as FYNNEI. V dropped 6 bases and J dropped 5 bases, with 10 bases sitting between them.

The rearrangement joins TRBV4-2 to TRBJ2-3; TRBD2 matches at 7 bases. CDR1 is LGHNA, CDR2 YNFKEQ, per germline. The V gene end was trimmed by 0 bases and the J gene end by 1 base; junction bases not matched to a gene: 7. The CDR3 spans 17 residues. CDR3 in DNA: TGTGCCAGCAGCCAAGAGGGGAGGGAGGATGGCACAGATACGCAGTATTTT. Protein: CASSQEGREDGTDTQYF.

The chain carries TRBV5-1 and TRBJ2-5; D not certain. The CDR3 is made up of 12 amino acids. V lost 4 bases and J lost 0, with 4 bases in between. CDR1 and CDR2 from the germline V gene are SGHRS and YFSETQ. The CDR3, as DNA: TGCGCCAGCAGCGTAAACCAAGAGACCCAGTACTTC. It codes for CASSVNQETQYF.

The chain recombines TRBV7-2 with TRBJ1-3; 7 bases align to TRBD1. V was clipped by 6 bases and J by 7 bases; unmatched bases: 6. CDR1 and CDR2 from the germline V gene are SGHTA and FQGNSA. CDR3 size: 13 residues. This chain's CDR3 is CASSFRQGNTIYF. The CDR3 nucleotides read TGTGCCAGCAGTTTTAGACAGGGCAACACCATATATTTT.

This chain links TRBV4-3 with TRBJ1-2; tentative D call: TRBD1 (6 bases). Trimming took 1 base from V and 4 from J, leaving 10 bases between them. This CDR3 contains 14 residues. Germline CDR1 reads LGHNA; CDR2 reads YSLEER. The CDR3 region is CASSQVQGFYGYTF. In DNA form, the CDR3 reads TGCGCCAGCAGCCAAGTACAGGGATTCTATGGCTACACCTTC.

The V gene is TRBV5-4, the J gene TRBJ2-5; no definite D call. CDR1 is SGHNT, CDR2 YYREEE, per germline (reference sequence). This CDR3 is 15 amino acids long. Trimming cost V 4 bases and J 1 base, with 14 bases left between them. This CDR3 reads CASSATTAPQETQYF. The DNA of the CDR3 is TGTGCCAGCAGCGCTACAACGGCGCCCCAAGAGACCCAGTACTTC.

This sequence joins TRBV5-1 and TRBJ2-7; D is unclear. The CDR3 is made up of 15 amino acids. Germline loops: CDR1 SGHRS, CDR2 YFSETQ. V was trimmed by 4 bases and J by 0 bases, leaving 14 bases between them. This chain's CDR3 is CASSPNPGRSYEQYF. The DNA for the CDR3 is TGCGCCAGCAGCCCAAACCCGGGCCGCTCCTACGAGCAGTACTTC.

This chain links TRBV30 with TRBJ2-1; TRBD1 aligns across 10 bases. This CDR3 is built from 13 residues. Germline V gene data show CDR1 as GTSNPN and CDR2 as SVGIG (reference sequence). The V and J ends lost 0 bases and 8 bases, in that order; junction bases with no gene match: 1. The DNA of the CDR3 is TGTGCCTGGAGTGTAGGACAGGGGGATGAGCAGTTCTTC. This codes for CAWSVGQGDEQFF.

This clone showed up just a few times. The CDR3 sequence is CASSQTYGTAYGYTF. Here the CDR3 DNA reads TGCGCCAGCAGCCAGACCTACGGGACAGCTTATGGCTACACCTTC. J is TRBJ1-2 and V is TRBV4-3; 7 positions agree with TRBD1. V was clipped by 3 bases and J by 5 bases; unmatched bases: 9. The CDR3 runs 15 residues. The germline V gene encodes CDR1 LGHNA and CDR2 YSLEER.

The V call is TRBV18, the J call TRBJ2-1; TRBD2 matches at 8 bases. The J segment lost 6 bases and the V segment lost 2 bases, leaving 9 bases of the junction unmatched. Germline values: CDR1 KGHSH, CDR2 LQKENI. The CDR3 is made up of 16 amino acids. The CDR3 protein is CASSPIGAGGSNEQFF. DNA for the CDR3: TGTGCCAGCTCACCAATCGGCGCGGGAGGTTCCAATGAGCAGTTCTTC.

This chain uses TRBV19 with TRBJ1-1; no reliable D call. This CDR3 comprises 13 residues. The germline V gene encodes CDR1 LNHDA and CDR2 SQIVND (reference sequence). V shed 3 bases and J shed 5 bases, with 10 bases lying between them. The CDR3 here is CASSMKVTTEAFF. The CDR3 DNA sequence: TGTGCCAGTAGTATGAAGGTAACAACTGAAGCTTTCTTT.

This chain connects TRBV5-1 to TRBJ1-2, with 8 bases matching TRBD1. The CDR3 runs 14 residues. V shed 0 bases and J 8 bases; nucleotides not matched to a gene: 6. Per the germline V gene, CDR1 is SGHRS and CDR2 is YFSETQ. In nucleotides, the CDR3 is TGCGCCAGCAGCTTGGACAGGGGGTGGTGGGGCTACACCTTC. Translation gives CASSLDRGWWGYTF.

The genes are TRBV19 and TRBJ1-1; D is unresolved. This CDR3 region has 11 residues. The germline CDR1 and CDR2 sequences are LNHDA and SQIVND (reference sequence). The V gene lost 1 base and the J gene lost 8 bases, with 5 bases spanning the gap. In DNA form, the CDR3 reads TGTGCCAGTAGTATAGTAGACGAAGCTTTCTTT. Translating it yields CASSIVDEAFF.

The V gene is TRBV4-1, the J gene TRBJ1-4; D perhaps matches TRBD1 (5 bases). Germline-derived CDR1 and CDR2 are MGHRA and YSYEKL. V lost 1 base, J lost 8 bases, and 17 bases lay in between. The CDR3 covers 16 residues. CDR3 amino acids: CASSQGQQGGFEKLFF. CDR3 in DNA: TGCGCCAGCAGCCAAGGCCAGCAGGGAGGATTCGAAAAACTGTTTTTT.

The chain combines TRBV6-5 with TRBJ1-2, with 8 bases aligning to TRBD1. The germline V gene encodes CDR1 MNHEY and CDR2 SVGAGI. The J segment lost 8 bases and the V segment lost 5 bases, leaving 7 bases of the junction unmatched. The CDR3 is 13 residues long. Written as DNA, the CDR3 is TGTGCCAGCAGTAGCGGACAGGGTCAGGGCTACACCTTC. Residues: CASSSGQGQGYTF.

The chain combines TRBV4-1 with TRBJ2-1; D could derive from TRBD1 or TRBD2 (5 bases each). Trimming shortened V by 0 bases and J by 0 bases, and 12 bases separated the two germline ends. Germline-derived CDR1 and CDR2 are MGHRA and YSYEKL. The CDR3 has 17 residues. The CDR3 nucleotides are TGCGCCAGCAGCCAAGATGAAGGGACCGGCTCCTACAATGAGCAGTTCTTC. Translation: CASSQDEGTGSYNEQFF.

J is TRBJ2-7 and V is TRBV7-3; 10 positions agree with TRBD2. The ends lost 7 bases at V and 0 bases at J; junction bases unmatched: 9. The CDR3 length is 16 residues. Germline CDR1 and CDR2: SGHTA and FQGTGA. CDR3 sequence reads: CASTRYSGRTSYEQYF. CDR3 nucleotides: TGTGCCAGCACCCGGTATAGCGGGAGGACCTCCTACGAGCAGTACTTC.

In this sample, this clone turned up once. The chain recombines TRBV28 with TRBJ2-7; 8 bases are shared with TRBD1. Germline trimming cut 10 bases from V and 0 bases from J; bases unmatched to any gene: 2. The CDR3 has 12 residues. Germline assignment: CDR1 MDHEN and CDR2 SYDVKM. CDR3 loop: CATDRGSYEQYF. The DNA for the CDR3 is TGTGCCACAGACAGGGGCTCCTACGAGCAGTACTTC.

This clone was counted between two and nine times. The chain combines TRBV5-5 with TRBJ1-5; tentatively, D is TRBD1 (6 bases). V lost 2 bases, J lost 3 bases, and 12 bases lay in between. This CDR3 comprises 15 residues. Germline V gives CDR1 SGHKS, CDR2 YYEKEE (reference sequence). The CDR3 reads CASSFKGGDNQPQHF. In DNA, the CDR3 is TGTGCCAGCAGCTTTAAGGGGGGGGACAATCAGCCCCAGCATTTT. The whole variable domain, filled in from reference TRBV5-5 and TRBJ1-5, reads DAGVTQSPTHLIKTRGQQVTLRCSPISGHKSVSWYQQVLGQGPQFIFQYYEKEERGRGNFPDRFSARQFPNYSSELNVNALLLGDSALYLCASSFKGGDNQPQHFGDGTRLSIL.